The clone carrying this TCR beta chain was seen many times. This specimen comes from a study of molecular identifiers for immune sequencing clone quantification. TCRdb re-called the PCR reads with MiXCR, one entry per CDR3 protein. Of roughly 320,000 distinct CDR3 sequences listed, roughly 23% are singletons. Naive CD8 T cell sorting was performed on the CD8+CD4-CCR7+CD45RA+ phenotype. The V gene lost 7 bases and the J gene lost 0 bases, with 10 bases spanning the gap. The CDR3 spans 13 residues. CDR1 is MDHEN, CDR2 SYDVKM, per germline. The TCR comes from a human donor in good health. Some libraries in this study had Jurkat cell RNA spiked in. Material for sequencing was naive CD8+ T cells from blood, with Jurkat cell RNA spiked in. The subset denotes: FACS-sorted CD8+CD4-CCR7+CD45RA+ naive T cells. The J gene is TRBJ2-7, the V gene TRBV28; D may be TRBD1 (5 bases). CDR3 nucleotide sequence: TGTGCCAGCAACAACAGGTACTCCTACGAGCAGTACTTC. Protein product: CASNNRYSYEQYF.